The TCR beta chain under discussion was sequenced for a study of shared clonotypes between healthy human individuals. The CDR3 has 15 amino acids. Germline V CDR1 and CDR2: SEHNR, FQNEAQ (reference sequence). V gave up 5 bases and J gave up 2 bases; unmatched junction bases: 6. The repertoire was sequenced with immunoSEQ multiplex PCR; TCRdb's copy has only in-frame clones and lacks some. Of roughly 700,000 clones listed, roughly 87% were seen once; the top ten hold 34%. This clonotype was obtained from a man aged 18-30 years in good health. Some clones in this sample may be carry-over from other donors' samples. Material: memory CD8+ T cells from PBMCs. Subset meaning: CD45RO+ cells pooled with CCR7-negative TemRA cells. The chain links TRBV7-9 to TRBJ2-1; 7 bases align to TRBD1. CDR3 DNA sequence: TGTGCCAGCAGCGAGGGACAGCTCCCCTACAATGAGCAGTTCTTC. It yields the protein CASSEGQLPYNEQFF.